This T cell receptor beta chain was captured by sequencing in a study of control samples from healthy donors and cancer patients. Remarks on this clone: Other DNA sequences in this sample translate to the same CDR3.

Profiled with immunoSEQ multiplex PCR; TCRdb holds only in-frame clones, not every one. Here the sample spans 52,000 or so clones, around 94% being singletons. The TCR sequence derives from a young man in good health. The specimen was blood.

The CDR3 here is CASSLEIGQGGTGELFF. In DNA form, the CDR3 reads TGTGCCAGCAGCTTAGAAATAGGGCAGGGTGGGACCGGGGAGCTGTTTTTT. This chain links TRBV7-2 with TRBJ2-2, with D possibly matching TRBD1 (5 bases). CDR1 is SGHTA and CDR2 is FQGNSA in the germline V gene. V lost 1 base to trimming and J lost 5 bases, with 17 bases between them. The CDR3 consists of 17 residues.